The 32 T cell receptor beta chains presented below share a single source sample, sequenced in a study of T cells after yellow fever vaccination. In TCRdb, the 5' RACE reads were re-called with MiXCR into one record per CDR3 protein. The data show 450,000 to 650,000 distinct CDR3 sequences, with less than 25% seen just once and about 16% held by the top ten. This specimen consisted of PBMCs, obtained about 21 days after the first yellow fever vaccination. The receptors were sampled from a man between 18 and 29 years old who received the YFV17D yellow fever vaccine.

The V gene is TRBV5-1, the J gene TRBJ1-2; no clear D gene. Between the trimmed V and J ends, which lost 8 bases and 3 bases, there was a span of 14 bases. Germline V gene sequence: CDR1 SGHRS, CDR2 YFSETQ. The CDR3 is 13 amino acids. For the CDR3, the DNA is TGCGCCAGTACTGAGGGAGGGCACTATGGCTACACCTTC. The encoded protein is CASTEGGHYGYTF.

The chain is built from TRBV6-5 and TRBJ2-1; 9 bases are shared with TRBD1. V shed 4 bases and J 7 bases; nucleotides not matched to a gene: 8. In germline, CDR1 is MNHEY, CDR2 SVGAGI. The CDR3 is made up of 15 amino acids. CDR3 in DNA: TGTGCCAGCAGTTGGCCGGGACAGGGTACAAATGAGCAGTTCTTC. Residues: CASSWPGQGTNEQFF.

The chain has TRBV6-2 or TRBV6-3 and TRBJ2-7; 9 bases line up with TRBD2. V trimming: 5 bases; J trimming: 4 bases; junction bases outside the gene matches: 12. The CDR3 loop spans 16 amino acids. Germline V gene lookup returns CDR1 MNHEY and CDR2 SVGEGT. CDR3 in amino acids: CASSRQRAGGLYEQYV. The CDR3 DNA sequence: TGTGCCAGCAGTCGCCAGCGAGCGGGGGGATTATACGAGCAGTACGTC.

This chain uses TRBV28 with TRBJ1-5, with D maybe TRBD1 (6 bases). The CDR3 consists of 15 residues. Germline V CDR1 and CDR2: MDHEN, SYDVKM. Deletions cut 5 bases from V and 0 bases from J, with 11 bases between. CDR3 DNA: TGTGCCAGCAGTCCCCGGGACATTAGCAATCAGCCCCAGCATTTT. This gives the protein CASSPRDISNQPQHF.

The chain carries TRBV7-2 and TRBJ2-5; D is perhaps TRBD1 (5 bases). The CDR3 is made up of 11 amino acids. The ends were cut back, 10 bases at V and 5 bases at J, with 11 bases in the middle. Germline values: CDR1 SGHTA, CDR2 FQGNSA. CDR3 region: CATSRAETQYF. The CDR3 coding sequence is TGTGCCACCTCCAGGGCGGAGACCCAGTACTTC. Supplemented by reference TRBV7-2 and TRBJ2-5, the full variable domain reads GAGVSQSPSNKVTEKGKDVELRCDPISGHTALYWYRQSLGQGLEFLIYFQGNSAPDKSGLPSDRFSAERTGGSVSTLTIQRTQQEDSAVYLCATSRAETQYFGPGTRLLVL.

The chain is built from TRBV6-1 and TRBJ1-5, with 7 bases fitting TRBD1. The CDR3 has 15 amino acids. After removal of 6 bases from V and 5 bases from J, the junction contained 10 bases not matched to a gene. Germline CDR1 is MNHNS and CDR2 is SASEGT. The CDR3 DNA follows: TGTGCCAGCAGGCCCGCGACAGGGCGCGATCAGCCCCAGCATTTT. Translation gives CASRPATGRDQPQHF.

The V gene is TRBV4-1, the J gene TRBJ2-4; D unresolved. The germline V gene has CDR1 MGHRA and CDR2 YSYEKL. The CDR3 is made up of 12 amino acids. V lost 2 bases, J lost 6 bases, and 5 bases lay in between. The CDR3 sequence: CASSQWGNIQYF. CDR3 coding DNA: TGCGCCAGCAGCCAATGGGGAAACATTCAGTACTTC.

The CDR3 nucleotides are TGTGCCAGCAGTTCCGCGGGGGACGATGAGCAGTTCTTC. Protein sequence: CASSSAGDDEQFF. The V gene is TRBV12-3 or TRBV12-4, the J gene TRBJ2-1; TRBD2 aligns across 7 bases. The CDR3 runs 13 residues. Unmatched junction bases numbered 5, after V lost 4 bases and J lost 8 bases.

This clonotype showed up just a few times. The CDR3 protein is CASSGAGASGYNEQFF. The DNA of the CDR3 is TGTGCCAGCAGCGGCGCCGGAGCTAGCGGGTACAATGAGCAGTTCTTC. The rearrangement uses TRBV6-1 and TRBJ2-1; 8 nucleotides agree with TRBD2. CDR3 size: 16 residues. V shed 6 bases and J 4 bases; nucleotides not matched to a gene: 11. Looked up from germline, CDR1 is MNHNS and CDR2 is SASEGT.

V usage is TRBV28 and J usage is TRBJ1-4, with no clear D. The CDR3 runs to 14 residues. With 3 bases removed from V and 4 bases from J, the gap between germline ends came to 9 bases. Germline V gene sequence: CDR1 MDHEN, CDR2 SYDVKM. Here the CDR3 DNA reads TGTGCCAGCAGTTTGTACGGACTTAATGAAAAACTGTTTTTT. Protein: CASSLYGLNEKLFF.

The genes are TRBV6-5 and TRBJ1-1, with D uncertain. Germline CDR1 MNHEY, CDR2 SVGAGI. The CDR3 length is 11 residues. V lost 8 bases to trimming and J lost 4 bases, with 8 bases between them. The chain's CDR3 is CASQAGTEAFF. The CDR3 DNA reads TGTGCCAGCCAGGCTGGCACTGAAGCTTTCTTT.

The J gene is TRBJ1-1, the V gene TRBV12-3 or TRBV12-4; TRBD1 matches at 9 bases. V was pared by 7 bases and J by 3 bases, with 6 bases of the junction left unmatched. CDR3 length equals 14 residues. CDR3 sequence reads: CASNLRQGDTEAFF. For the CDR3, the DNA is TGTGCCAGCAATCTGAGACAGGGGGACACTGAAGCTTTCTTT.

The V gene is TRBV10-3, the J gene TRBJ1-5; D unresolved. CDR1 ENHRY and CDR2 SYGVKD come from the germline V gene. V was clipped by 2 bases and J by 6 bases, with 14 bases between them. The CDR3 runs 15 residues. CDR3 protein: CAISEGSSGTQPQHF. As DNA, the CDR3 is TGTGCCATCAGTGAGGGCAGCTCAGGTACTCAGCCCCAGCATTTT.

This clonotype was seen at least ten times. This chain links TRBV7-2 with TRBJ1-4; weak D call: TRBD1 (6 bases). The CDR3 runs to 16 residues. Per the germline V gene, CDR1 is SGHTA and CDR2 is FQGNSA. The ends were cut back, 1 base at V and 11 bases at J, with 20 bases in the middle. The CDR3 DNA follows: TGTGCCAGCAGCTTAGGATGGGGGGCCCCCCAGAACAAACTGTTTTTT. This sequence encodes CASSLGWGAPQNKLFF.

The chain is built from TRBV10-3 and TRBJ1-2; D remains ambiguous. Germline-derived CDR1 and CDR2 are ENHRY and SYGVKD. The CDR3 extends over 15 amino acids. V lost 4 bases and J 4 bases, leaving 16 bases between the germline ends. The CDR3 is CAISGSHTVGYGYTF. The CDR3 DNA reads as TGTGCCATCAGTGGTTCTCACACGGTCGGCTATGGCTACACCTTC.

This chain uses TRBV5-1 with TRBJ1-2, with D hard to call. V lost 0 bases and J 6 bases, leaving 6 bases between the germline ends. This CDR3 has 12 residues. Germline CDR1 SGHRS, CDR2 YFSETQ. The CDR3: CASSLAGDGYTF. In DNA form, the CDR3 reads TGCGCCAGCAGCTTGGCCGGGGATGGCTACACCTTC.

This clonotype was counted only a few times. The genes are TRBV7-2 and TRBJ1-2; D not resolved. The V end was cut by 6 bases, the J end by 0 bases, with 11 bases between. Germline V gene data show CDR1 as SGHTA and CDR2 as FQGNSA. This CDR3 spans 14 amino acids. In nucleotides, the CDR3 is TGTGCCAGCAGACCAGCTACCACTAACTATGGCTACACCTTC. This sequence encodes CASRPATTNYGYTF.

J is TRBJ2-3 and V is TRBV5-4, with 11 bases aligning to TRBD2. CDR1 and CDR2 (germline): SGHNT, YYREEE (reference sequence). CDR3 size: 15 residues. V lost 0 bases and J lost 11; bases outside the gene matches: 8. The CDR3 here is CASSLAGSGGVRQYF. CDR3 nucleotides: TGTGCCAGCAGCTTGGCTGGTAGCGGGGGGGTTCGGCAGTATTTT.

The chain has TRBV7-9 and TRBJ2-1; no clear D. V shed 5 bases and J shed 5 bases, with 10 bases lying between them. Germline loops: CDR1 SEHNR, CDR2 FQNEAQ (reference sequence). The CDR3 sequence is 13 residues long. The CDR3 sequence: CASSPFANNEQFF. CDR3 in DNA: TGTGCCAGCAGCCCATTCGCGAACAATGAGCAGTTCTTC.

The chain employs TRBV15 and TRBJ2-2; 7 bases agree with TRBD2. The CDR3 runs to 14 residues. Looked up from germline, CDR1 is LNHNV and CDR2 is YYDKDF (reference sequence). The junction had 10 bases not matched to a gene; V was cut back by 8 bases and J by 7 bases. For the CDR3, the DNA is TGTGCCACCGAGCTTTCCGGGGGGATCGGGGAGCTGTTTTTT. Translating gives CATELSGGIGELFF.

This clonotype was seen a few times. The V gene is TRBV4-1, the J gene TRBJ2-2; D is ambiguous. In germline, CDR1 is MGHRA, CDR2 YSYEKL. V was cut by 2 bases and J by 3 bases, with 4 bases left in between. CDR3 size: 13 residues. CDR3 residues: CASSQFDTGELFF. In DNA form, the CDR3 reads TGCGCCAGCAGCCAATTTGACACCGGGGAGCTGTTTTTT.

This clonotype was counted a few times. This chain uses TRBV6-1 with TRBJ1-3, with 9 bases fitting TRBD1. Trimming took 5 bases from V and 9 from J; bases not matched to a gene: 5. Germline V gene data show CDR1 as MNHNS and CDR2 as SASEGT. The CDR3 spans 13 residues. The CDR3 nucleotides read TGTGCCAGCAGTCAAGGGACAGGGCGCACCATATATTTT. It specifies CASSQGTGRTIYF.

The rearrangement joins TRBV12-3 or TRBV12-4 to TRBJ2-3, with 8 bases identical to TRBD2. The CDR3 has 15 amino acids. V lost 6 bases, J lost 3 bases, and 8 bases stayed unmatched. The CDR3, as DNA: TGTGCCAGCAGCAGACGGGGGGGGTATACAGATACGCAGTATTTT. This codes for CASSRRGGYTDTQYF.

The V gene is TRBV5-6, the J gene TRBJ1-2; D is possibly TRBD1 (5 bases). The CDR3 spans 14 residues. Germline assignment: CDR1 SGHDT and CDR2 YYEEEE. The V and J ends lost 2 bases and 0 bases respectively, with 8 bases between them. CDR3 coding DNA: TGTGCCAGCAGCTTTGGGACCTCTAACTATGGCTACACCTTC. This translates into CASSFGTSNYGYTF.

The chain uses TRBV24-1 and TRBJ2-1, with 11 bases that match TRBD2. V was pared by 4 bases and J by 3 bases, with 7 bases of the junction left unmatched. The CDR3 loop spans 17 amino acids. Germline CDR1 and CDR2: KGHDR and SFDVKD. The chain's CDR3 is CATSDRGLAGVYNEQFF. CDR3 nucleotides: TGTGCCACCAGTGACCGAGGACTAGCGGGCGTCTACAATGAGCAGTTCTTC.

The chain joins TRBV5-1 to TRBJ1-1; perhaps TRBD1 as D (5 bases). The V gene lost 4 bases and the J gene lost 4 bases, with 20 bases spanning the gap. CDR1 and CDR2 (germline): SGHRS, YFSETQ. The CDR3 contains 16 residues. The CDR3 nucleotides are TGCGCCAGCAGCCTGGGGGGACCCCAGGCGGGCACTGAAGCTTTCTTT. Encoded protein: CASSLGGPQAGTEAFF.

The rearrangement joins TRBV6-1 to TRBJ2-2; D unclear. The CDR3 totals 15 residues. Germline V gene sequence: CDR1 MNHNS, CDR2 SASEGT. Between the trimmed V and J ends, which lost 6 bases and 0 bases, there was a span of 11 bases. The CDR3 DNA sequence: TGTGCCAGCAGGATTTGGGCAGCGAACACCGGGGAGCTGTTTTTT. Amino acid sequence: CASRIWAANTGELFF.

This clonotype was counted a few times. V usage is TRBV30 and J usage is TRBJ1-1; D not resolved. This CDR3 is 15 amino acids long. The germline V gene has CDR1 GTSNPN and CDR2 SVGIG (reference sequence). Trimming shortened V by 2 bases and J by 0 bases, and 13 bases separated the two germline ends. CDR3 amino acids: CAWSTKTPLNTEAFF. The CDR3, as DNA: TGTGCCTGGAGTACAAAGACGCCTCTGAACACTGAAGCTTTCTTT.

This clonotype was seen more than once but under ten times. The chain recombines TRBV6-5 with TRBJ1-1, with 7 bases matching TRBD1. V lost 2 bases, J lost 4 bases, and 4 bases stayed unmatched. Germline CDR1 is MNHEY and CDR2 is SVGAGI. The CDR3 consists of 14 residues. Here the CDR3 reads CASSYSRGFTEAFF. CDR3 nucleotide sequence: TGTGCCAGCAGTTACAGCAGGGGGTTCACTGAAGCTTTCTTT.

The J gene is TRBJ2-2, the V gene TRBV20-1, with 10 bases aligning to TRBD2. The CDR3 extends over 14 amino acids. Germline V gene data show CDR1 as DFQATT and CDR2 as SNEGSKA (reference sequence). This CDR3 is CSARLAGESGELFF. CDR3 coding DNA: TGCAGCGCGAGGCTAGCGGGGGAATCCGGGGAGCTGTTTTTT.

This clonotype was seen only a few times. The gene calls are TRBV5-1 and TRBJ1-2; D gene uncertain. Trimming took off 1 base at V and 2 bases at J, with 3 bases between the two ends. This CDR3 is built from 12 residues. CDR1 is SGHRS, CDR2 YFSETQ, per germline. CDR3 coding DNA: TGCGCCAGCAGCTTGACAAACTATGGCTACACCTTC. Translated: CASSLTNYGYTF.

The chain uses TRBV4-3 and TRBJ2-1, with D tentatively TRBD2 (5 bases). The V end lost 0 bases, the J end lost 5 bases, and 11 bases lay between the germline ends. Germline V gives CDR1 LGHNA, CDR2 YSLEER. This CDR3 contains 15 residues. This chain's CDR3 is CASSQDLLGHNEQFF. CDR3 sequence (DNA): TGCGCCAGCAGCCAAGATCTACTAGGCCACAATGAGCAGTTCTTC.